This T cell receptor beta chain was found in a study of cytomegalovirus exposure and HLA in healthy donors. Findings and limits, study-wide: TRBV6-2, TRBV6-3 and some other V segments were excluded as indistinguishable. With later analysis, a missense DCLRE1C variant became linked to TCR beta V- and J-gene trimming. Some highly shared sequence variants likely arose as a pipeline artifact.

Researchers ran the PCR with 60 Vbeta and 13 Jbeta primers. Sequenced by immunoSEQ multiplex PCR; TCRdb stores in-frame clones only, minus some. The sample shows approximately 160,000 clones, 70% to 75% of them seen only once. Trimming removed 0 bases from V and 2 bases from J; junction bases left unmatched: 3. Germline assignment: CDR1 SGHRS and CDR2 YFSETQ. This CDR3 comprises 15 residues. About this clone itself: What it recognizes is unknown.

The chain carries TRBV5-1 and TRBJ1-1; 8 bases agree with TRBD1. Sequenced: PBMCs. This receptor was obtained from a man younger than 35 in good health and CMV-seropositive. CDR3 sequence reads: CASSLDTGGNTEAFF. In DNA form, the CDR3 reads TGCGCCAGCAGCTTGGATACAGGGGGAAACACTGAAGCTTTCTTT. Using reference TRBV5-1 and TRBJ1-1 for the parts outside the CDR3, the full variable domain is KAGVTQTPRYLIKTRGQQVTLSCSPISGHRSVSWYQQTPGQGLQFLFEYFSETQRNKGNFPGRFSGRQFSNSRSEMNVSTLELGDSALYLCASSLDTGGNTEAFFGQGTRLTVV.